The rows below give T cell receptor beta chains drawn from one sample of a study of shared T cell receptors in the human thymus. Assay used: immunoSEQ multiplex PCR; TCRdb lists only in-frame clones, some missing. The data show approximately 760,000 clones, 80% to 90% seen once. These data are also associated with another study on human thymus T cells.

Input material: thymocytes. The source is a girl under three years old with a congenital heart defect. Each CDR3 is given with its conserved first and last residue. Fields, in order: V gene, J gene, CDR3 protein.

TRBV5-1,TRBJ2-3,CASSFRPGSADTQYF
TRBV18,TRBJ2-7,CASSPTRLAGGKDEQYF
TRBV28,TRBJ2-1,CASKLALAKSCEQFF
TRBV5-1,TRBJ2-7,CASRPEATKRVGYRGCSYEQYF
TRBV6-1,TRBJ1-6,CAMADREDPNSPLHF
TRBV28,TRBJ2-1,CASSPPGQGYEQFF
TRBV5-1,TRBJ2-3,CASSLAFMGLAGGPFSTDTQYF
TRBV7-2,TRBJ1-5,CASSFRQGRGHQPQHF
TRBV9,TRBJ1-1,CASSLGQENTEAFF
TRBV5-1,TRBJ2-1,CASSFSAQGRNEQFF
TRBV27,TRBJ2-1,CASRRGGEEQFF
TRBV4-3,TRBJ2-1,CASSHHWTGPYNEQFF
TRBV29-1,TRBJ2-7,CSPEGTDSPIPYEQYF
TRBV28,TRBJ1-1,CASSYQTGDLLMNTEAFF
TRBV5-1,TRBJ2-7,CASSFSWTGVHEQYF
TRBV6-6,TRBJ1-1,CASSYARRSTNTEAFF
TRBV6-1,TRBJ2-1,CASSVDRWSYNEQFF
TRBV30,TRBJ2-3,CAWSYSSGTDTQYF
TRBV11-2,TRBJ1-1,CASSLWDPQGDTEAFF
TRBV5-4,TRBJ2-3,CASSFNTGELSTDTQYF
TRBV7-2,TRBJ1-1,CASSIIAQAGTVGFEAFF
TRBV18,TRBJ1-5,CASSPGVGDPNQPQHF
TRBV4-1,TRBJ2-3,CASSQGFWETQYF
TRBV29-1,TRBJ2-1,CSVEEGTGTSNEQFF